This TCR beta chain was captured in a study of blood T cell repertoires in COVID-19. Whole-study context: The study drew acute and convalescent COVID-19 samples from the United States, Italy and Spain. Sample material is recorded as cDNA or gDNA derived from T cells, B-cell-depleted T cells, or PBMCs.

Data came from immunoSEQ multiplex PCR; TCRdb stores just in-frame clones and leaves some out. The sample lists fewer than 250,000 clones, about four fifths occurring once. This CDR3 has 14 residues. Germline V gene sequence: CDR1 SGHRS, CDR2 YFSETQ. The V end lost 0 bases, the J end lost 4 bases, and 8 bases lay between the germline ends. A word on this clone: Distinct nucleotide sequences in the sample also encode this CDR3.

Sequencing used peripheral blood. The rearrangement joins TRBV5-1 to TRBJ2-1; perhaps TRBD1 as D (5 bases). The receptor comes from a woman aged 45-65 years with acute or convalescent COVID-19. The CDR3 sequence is CASSLGQTYNEQFF. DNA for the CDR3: TGCGCCAGCAGCTTGGGACAGACGTACAATGAGCAGTTCTTC.